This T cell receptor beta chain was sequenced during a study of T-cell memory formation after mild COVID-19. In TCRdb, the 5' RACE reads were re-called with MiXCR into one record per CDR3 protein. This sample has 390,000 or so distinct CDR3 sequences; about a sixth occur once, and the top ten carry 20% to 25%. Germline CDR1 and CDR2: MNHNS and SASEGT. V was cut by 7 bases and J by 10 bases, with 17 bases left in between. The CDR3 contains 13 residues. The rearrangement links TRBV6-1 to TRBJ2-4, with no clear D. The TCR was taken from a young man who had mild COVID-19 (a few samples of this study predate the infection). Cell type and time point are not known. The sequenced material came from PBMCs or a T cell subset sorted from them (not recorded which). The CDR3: CASTPVRGMIQYF. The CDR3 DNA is TGTGCCAGCACCCCGGTTCGAGGAATGATTCAGTACTTC.